The rows below give T cell receptor beta chains drawn from one sample of a study of OX40 agonist ivuxolimab in advanced cancers. The data were produced by immunoSEQ multiplex PCR, yet TCRdb's version contains in-frame clones alone and is incomplete. The table includes 60,000 to 100,000 clones, about 93% detected once. Source: CD4+ or CD8+ T cells sorted from blood, taken in a trial of the OX40 agonist ivuxolimab. The receptors originated from an adult with an advanced solid tumor such as melanoma, head and neck, liver or kidney cancer. Both conserved end residues are part of each CDR3. The D gene is left open where the match is weak. Only part of the rows carry a size: once, few, many, or a class if the clone is expanded.

J gene | CDR3 length | clone size | V gene | D gene | CDR3 DNA | CDR3 protein
TRBJ1-4 | 13 | . | TRBV29-1 | . | TGCAGCGTTGAAGAGGCTTGGGGTGAAAAACTGTTTTTT | CSVEEAWGEKLFF
TRBJ2-3 | 19 | . | TRBV11-2 | TRBD2 | TGTGCCAGCAGCCCCGGGGTAGCGGGAGGGGTCCTCACCACAGATACGCAGTATTTT | CASSPGVAGGVLTTDTQYF
TRBJ2-5 | 15 | . | TRBV7-2 | . | TGTGCCAGCAGCCCGAGGATGGGGACACAAGAGACCCAGTACTTC | CASSPRMGTQETQYF
TRBJ2-2 | 15 | . | TRBV7-9 | TRBD1 | TGTGCCAGCAGCATGATCCGGACAGGGTTCGGGGAGCTGTTTTTT | CASSMIRTGFGELFF
TRBJ1-3 | 16 | . | TRBV5-1 | TRBD1 | TGCGCCAGCAGCTGGGGGGACAGCGACTCTGGAAACACCATATATTTT | CASSWGDSDSGNTIYF
TRBJ2-3 | 14 | . | TRBV6-6 | . | TGTGCCAGCAGTTTTAGGGGTAGCACAGATACGCAGTATTTT | CASSFRGSTDTQYF
TRBJ2-1 | 13 | . | TRBV4-3 | . | TGCGCCAGCAGCCAAGATCTGAACAATGAGCAGTTCTTC | CASSQDLNNEQFF
TRBJ2-1 | 11 | . | TRBV7-9 | . | TGTGCCAGCACCAATGACAATGAGCAGTTCTTC | CASTNDNEQFF
TRBJ2-7 | 15 | . | TRBV16 | . | TGTGCCAGCAGCCAACTCCGACGGCTCTCGGGCGAGCAGTACTTC | CASSQLRRLSGEQYF
TRBJ2-7 | 15 | . | TRBV7-2 | TRBD2 | TGTGCCAGCAGCTTAGTCGGGGGGGTCACCTACGAGCAGTACTTC | CASSLVGGVTYEQYF
TRBJ2-2 | 14 | once | TRBV2 | . | TGTGCCAGCAGTGAGGGCAGTGGCCCCGGGGAGCTGTTTTTT | CASSEGSGPGELFF
TRBJ2-4 | 15 | once | TRBV4-3 | . | TGCGCCAGCAGCCAAGGTGACCTAGCCAAAAACATTCAGTACTTC | CASSQGDLAKNIQYF
TRBJ2-3 | 15 | . | TRBV19 | TRBD2 | TGTGCCAGTACCGGACTAGCGGGGGGCACAGATACGCAGTATTTT | CASTGLAGGTDTQYF
TRBJ2-2 | 11 | . | TRBV10-3 | . | TGTGCCATCCGAGCCGCCGGGGAGCTGTTTTTT | CAIRAAGELFF
TRBJ1-1 | 19 | . | TRBV7-2 | . | TGTGCCAGCAGCTTAACGGGGGGCTTACAGCCAAACATGAACACTGAAGCTTTCTTT | CASSLTGGLQPNMNTEAFF
TRBJ2-7 | 13 | . | TRBV27 | TRBD1 | TGTGCCACCTCACCGGGACAGGGTTACGAGCAGTACTTC | CATSPGQGYEQYF